The 3 T cell receptor beta chains below come from one sample, sequenced in a study of graft-versus-host responses after intestinal transplantation (dated by TCRdb to the early 2020s). Dithiothreitol, EDTA incubations and collagenase D digestion were used to isolate intraepithelial and lamina propria lymphocytes from graft specimens. Library generation was performed with the immunoSEQ multiplex PCR assay. Imported from immuneACCESS, the table was reduced by TCRdb to in-frame sequences with V and J called. These copies leave out some clones; in studies compared against another copy, an unresolved V gene accounts for under half, and the cause of the remainder is not known. In this sample the table shows 1,500 to 2,000 clones, around 86% of which occur a single time. The ten largest account for about 3.7% of the sample. The sample in question was ileum tissue, obtained around 52 days after intestinal transplant. Receptors originate from a human patient who received an intestinal transplant, so some T cells may come from the graft donor.

J is TRBJ2-7 and V is TRBV19, with D perhaps matching TRBD2 (6 bases). V was pared by 4 bases and J by 0 bases, with 10 bases between. Germline V gene data show CDR1 as LNHDA and CDR2 as SQIVND (reference sequence). CDR3 length: 14 residues. The CDR3 coding sequence is TGTGCCAGTAGTAGTGTGGGGGGCTCCTACGAGCAGTACTTC. Protein product: CASSSVGGSYEQYF.

The chain links TRBV9 to TRBJ1-4; D is unresolved. The V end was cut by 0 bases, the J end by 7 bases, with 13 bases between. CDR3 length equals 15 residues. Germline CDR1 and CDR2: SGDLS and YYNGEE. The CDR3 region is CASSVGEDVSEKLFF. DNA for the CDR3: TGTGCCAGCAGCGTAGGGGAGGATGTTAGTGAAAAACTGTTTTTT.

This clone was detected only a few times. This sequence joins TRBV5-1 and TRBJ2-3; unclear D gene. The CDR3 totals 14 residues. V shed 0 bases and J shed 6 bases, with 11 bases lying between them. From germline, CDR1 is SGHRS and CDR2 YFSETQ. This CDR3 reads CASSLGGKGDTQYF. CDR3 coding DNA: TGCGCCAGCAGCTTGGGGGGAAAGGGCGATACGCAGTATTTT.